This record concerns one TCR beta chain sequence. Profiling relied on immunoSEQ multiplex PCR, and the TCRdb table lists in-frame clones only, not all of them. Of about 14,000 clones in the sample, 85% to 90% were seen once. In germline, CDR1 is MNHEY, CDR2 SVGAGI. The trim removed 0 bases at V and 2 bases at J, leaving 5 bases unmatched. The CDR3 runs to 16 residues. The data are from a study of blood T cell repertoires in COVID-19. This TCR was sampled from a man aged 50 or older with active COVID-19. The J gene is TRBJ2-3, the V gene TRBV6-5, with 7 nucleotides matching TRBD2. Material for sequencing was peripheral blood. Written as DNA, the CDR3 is TGTGCCAGCAGTTACTCTCTAGCGGAAATCACAGATACGCAGTATTTT. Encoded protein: CASSYSLAEITDTQYF.